This T cell receptor (beta chain) originates from a study of technical replicates of blood from several donors. V shed 3 bases and J shed 6 bases, with 20 bases lying between them. The length of the CDR3 is 16 residues. Looked up from germline, CDR1 is SGHVS and CDR2 is FNYEAQ. The repertoire was sequenced with immunoSEQ multiplex PCR; TCRdb's copy has only in-frame clones and lacks some. The sample holds about 81,000 clones, 85% to 95% seen once. Material: T cells isolated from PBMCs. V is TRBV7-6 and J is TRBJ1-1, with D possibly TRBD1 on 6 matching bases. The source is a human donor in good health. The CDR3 DNA sequence: TGTGCCAGCAGCTTGGCTCAACAGGGCGAGTGGGCTGAAGCTTTCTTT. Translation: CASSLAQQGEWAEAFF.